This is a list of T cell receptor beta chains from one sample in a study of cytotoxic CD8 clonotypes in ibrutinib-treated CLL. Libraries were prepared by immunoSEQ multiplex PCR; TCRdb keeps only in-frame clonotypes and omits some of them. In the table there are roughly 190,000 clones, around 72% of which are singletons. Specimen: PBMCs, collected after 24 months of ibrutinib treatment. Receptor source: a human donor with chronic lymphocytic leukemia. The CDR3 runs from the conserved cysteine through the conserved F or W. The D gene is left open where the match is weak. A clone size is listed for some rows: how often the clone was seen (once, few, many), or a class if it is expanded.

TRBV7-2,TRBJ1-4,NA,TRBD1,TGTGCCAGCAGCCAAAGGGACAGGGGTGAAAAACTGTTTTTT,CASSQRDRGEKLFF
TRBV2,TRBJ2-7,NA,NA,TGTGCCAGCAGTGGGCTTGTAGGCGGTTACGAGCAGTACTTC,CASSGLVGGYEQYF
TRBV5-1,TRBJ2-1,NA,NA,TGCGCCAGCAGCTTGGTTGCCGCCATTGGCAATGAGCAGTTCTTC,CASSLVAAIGNEQFF
TRBV7-2,TRBJ1-5,NA,TRBD1,TGTGCCAGCAGCCGGACAGGGAAGAATCAGCCCCAGCATTTT,CASSRTGKNQPQHF
TRBV18,TRBJ2-7,once,TRBD1,TGTGCCAGCTCCGACCCTGGACAGGGAACCTACGAGCAGTACTTC,CASSDPGQGTYEQYF
TRBV12-5,TRBJ2-2,NA,NA,TGTGCTAGTGGTTTAGGTCCGGGACTGAACACCGGGGAGCTGTTTTTT,CASGLGPGLNTGELFF
TRBV10-3,TRBJ2-3,NA,TRBD2,TGTGCCATCAGTGAGTTGCCCACAACTAGCGGGATAACAGATACGCAGTATTTT,CAISELPTTSGITDTQYF
TRBV5-4,TRBJ2-1,NA,NA,TGTGCCAGCAGCTCCGACTCTGAGCAGTTCTTC,CASSSDSEQFF
TRBV28,TRBJ1-2,NA,NA,TGTGCCAGCAGTTTACCCACACAGGGTCTCGACGGCTACACCTTC,CASSLPTQGLDGYTF
TRBV28,TRBJ2-1,few,TRBD2,TGTGCCAGCAGGGTCGGGAGGGCCCTAGTTGAGCAGTTCTTC,CASRVGRALVEQFF
TRBV27,TRBJ1-1,once,NA,TGTGCCAGCAGTTCCCGGGGAGACACGGAAGCTTTCTTT,CASSSRGDTEAFF
TRBV5-4,TRBJ1-3,NA,TRBD1,TGTGCCAGCAGCCTGGGACAGCTTTTCTCTGGAAACACCATATATTTT,CASSLGQLFSGNTIYF
TRBV30,TRBJ1-3,few,NA,TGTGCCTGGGCCCTTTGGGGGAAGGCTGGAAACACCATATATTTT,CAWALWGKAGNTIYF
TRBV7-9,TRBJ2-1,NA,NA,TGTGCCAGCAGCCCACTCTTTACGGCGCAAAGACCCTACAATGAGCAGTTCTTC,CASSPLFTAQRPYNEQFF
TRBV5-1,TRBJ2-7,few,NA,TGCGCCAGCAGCTTGGGTGGGGCGGCGGGTAGCGAGCAGTACTTC,CASSLGGAAGSEQYF
TRBV9,TRBJ2-1,NA,TRBD2,TGTGCCAGCAGCTTAGGACTAGCGGGAAGGATGTACAATGAGCAGTTCTTC,CASSLGLAGRMYNEQFF
TRBV2,TRBJ2-1,few,NA,TGTGCCAGCAGTGAAAGTAAAGGGCCTATGGATGAGCAGTTCTTC,CASSESKGPMDEQFF
TRBV5-1,TRBJ1-2,NA,NA,TGCGCCAGCAGCCCCGTTCAATCCGGACTCTATGGCTACACCTTC,CASSPVQSGLYGYTF
TRBV2,TRBJ2-7,NA,NA,TGTGCCAGCAGTGAGTACCGCGGGTACGAGCAGTACTTC,CASSEYRGYEQYF
TRBV19,TRBJ2-1,NA,TRBD1,TGTGCCAGTAGTAACCGGGACAGGACGATTAATGAGCAGTTCTTC,CASSNRDRTINEQFF
TRBV30,TRBJ1-3,NA,NA,TGTGCCTGGAGGATCCTAATCCAGACGGAGAACACCATATATTTT,CAWRILIQTENTIYF
TRBV5-1,TRBJ2-1,few,NA,TGCGCCAGCAGGGGGGACGCGTACAATGAGCAGTTCTTC,CASRGDAYNEQFF
TRBV2,TRBJ1-2,few,NA,TGTGCCAGCAGTGATTCCGCGGATGGCTACACCTTC,CASSDSADGYTF
TRBV18,TRBJ1-2,few,NA,TGTGCCAGCTCACAACTCGGGGGCGCCGGCTACACCTTC,CASSQLGGAGYTF
TRBV7-2,TRBJ2-3,NA,NA,TGTGCCAGCAGCTTAGTCATTGACCCGAACAGGGCGGACACAGATACGCAGTATTTT,CASSLVIDPNRADTDTQYF
TRBV18,TRBJ2-1,NA,TRBD2,TGTGCCAGCTCACCCCTCCTTAGCGGGCTAAATGAGCAGTTCTTC,CASSPLLSGLNEQFF
TRBV4-1,TRBJ2-1,NA,NA,TGCGCCAGCAGCCAAGAAGACAGTTTCAATGAGCAGTTCTTC,CASSQEDSFNEQFF
TRBV15,TRBJ1-4,few,TRBD1,TGTGCCACCAGCTCCCCGGACAGGGGCATAATTGAAAAACTGTTTTTT,CATSSPDRGIIEKLFF
TRBV19,TRBJ1-4,NA,NA,TGTGCCAGTAGGGGAGGGTCAACTAATGAAAAACTGTTTTTT,CASRGGSTNEKLFF
TRBV11-2,TRBJ1-2,NA,TRBD1,TGTGCCAGCAGCTTGGGTGGGACAGGGACTAACTATGGCTACACCTTC,CASSLGGTGTNYGYTF
TRBV2,TRBJ2-1,NA,NA,TGTGCCAGCAGTGACCTCAATGAGCAGTTCTTC,CASSDLNEQFF
TRBV27,TRBJ2-5,few,NA,TGTGCCAGCAGTTTTTGGCCCCCTAGCCAGGAGACCCAGTACTTC,CASSFWPPSQETQYF
TRBV7-8,TRBJ2-5,NA,TRBD2,TGTGCCAGCAGCACCAGCCCGGGACTAGCGGGATGGGAGACCCAGTACTTC,CASSTSPGLAGWETQYF
TRBV2,TRBJ2-4,NA,TRBD1,TGTGCCAGCAGCGGGATCGGGACAGTAGCCAAAAACATTCAGTACTTC,CASSGIGTVAKNIQYF
TRBV9,TRBJ1-1,NA,NA,TGTGCCAGCAGCGTTACAGGAGGAATGAACACTGAAGCTTTCTTT,CASSVTGGMNTEAFF
TRBV13,TRBJ2-7,NA,TRBD1,TGTGCCAGCAGACAGATCGGACAGGGGTCCGAGCAGTACTTC,CASRQIGQGSEQYF
TRBV2,TRBJ2-7,NA,NA,TGTGCCAGCAGGACAGGAGACAACTACGAGCAGTACTTC,CASRTGDNYEQYF
TRBV11-2,TRBJ2-7,NA,NA,TGTGCCAGCAGCGGAGCCAGGAGCTCCTACGAGCAGTACTTC,CASSGARSSYEQYF